The clone carrying this T cell receptor (beta chain) was observed a few times. CDR1 SGHRS and CDR2 YFSETQ come from the germline V gene. V trimming: 4 bases; J trimming: 6 bases; junction bases outside the gene matches: 4. This CDR3 is 14 amino acids long. The data originate from a study of blood T cell repertoires in COVID-19. As for the study in general: Collection of acute and convalescent COVID-19 samples took place in the United States, Italy and Spain. T cells, B-cell-depleted T cells, or PBMCs supplied cDNA or gDNA.

In the original workflow: Amplification of reference gene primers provided the estimated nucleated cell counts. TCRdb keeps only in-frame clones here, not all; method: immunoSEQ multiplex PCR. D and trimming were read from the DNA, whereas the V and J calls and clone size are those reported in that table. The sample yields approximately 260,000 clones, approximately 90% seen once. This sequence originates from a woman in her 40s with acute or convalescent COVID-19. The specimen was peripheral blood. The V call is TRBV5-1, the J call TRBJ1-6; 7 bases match TRBD1. The CDR3 protein is CASSAGQANSPLHF. DNA of the CDR3: TGCGCCAGCAGCGCCGGACAGGCTAATTCACCCCTCCACTTT.